This is a list of T cell receptor beta chains from one sample in a study of blood T cell repertoires in COVID-19. This table comes from immunoSEQ multiplex PCR, and its TCRdb copy is limited to in-frame clones, with some not included. The sample includes about 230,000 clones, roughly nine tenths seen only once; the top ten take approximately 2.8%. The sequenced material came from PBMCs or T cells enriched from blood (not recorded which). Receptors were obtained from a woman aged 50 to 65 in a cohort exposed to, infected with or recovered from COVID-19 (not recorded which). The CDR3 runs from the conserved cysteine through the conserved F or W. D genes are given only for firm matches. The size of a clone is reported for some rows only, either as once, few or many, or as a class for expanded clones.

v_gene: TRBV5-5
len: 15
abundance: -
d_gene: -
j_gene: TRBJ2-6
CDR3aa: CASSWGHSGANVLTF
CDR3nt: TGTGCCAGCAGCTGGGGACATTCTGGGGCCAACGTCCTGACTTTC

v_gene: TRBV11-2
len: 15
abundance: few
d_gene: -
j_gene: TRBJ1-4
CDR3aa: CASSLSSGMGEKLFF
CDR3nt: TGTGCCAGCAGCTTATCTTCGGGGATGGGGGAAAAACTGTTTTTT

v_gene: TRBV10-3
len: 15
abundance: -
d_gene: TRBD2
j_gene: TRBJ2-1
CDR3aa: CATQLAADSYNEQFF
CDR3nt: TGTGCCACCCAACTAGCGGCGGACTCCTACAATGAGCAGTTCTTC

v_gene: TRBV30
len: 15
abundance: -
d_gene: -
j_gene: TRBJ1-6
CDR3aa: CAWTTGSSYNSPLHF
CDR3nt: TGTGCCTGGACTACAGGGAGCTCCTATAATTCACCCCTCCACTTT

v_gene: TRBV3-1/TRBV3-2
len: 11
abundance: -
d_gene: -
j_gene: TRBJ2-5
CDR3aa: CASSLMETQYF
CDR3nt: TGTGCCAGCAGCTTAATGGAGACCCAGTACTTC

v_gene: TRBV28
len: 17
abundance: -
d_gene: TRBD1
j_gene: TRBJ1-6
CDR3aa: CASSLFPGQGYNSPLHF
CDR3nt: TGTGCCAGCAGTTTATTCCCGGGACAGGGCTATAATTCACCCCTCCACTTT

v_gene: TRBV3-1/TRBV3-2
len: 20
abundance: -
d_gene: -
j_gene: TRBJ1-2
CDR3aa: CASSQDSVGANPPYNYGYTF
CDR3nt: TGTGCCAGCAGCCAAGATTCCGTAGGGGCCAACCCACCATATAACTATGGCTACACCTTC

v_gene: TRBV3-1/TRBV3-2
len: 15
abundance: few
d_gene: -
j_gene: TRBJ1-3
CDR3aa: CASSQDRGSGNTIYF
CDR3nt: TGTGCCAGCAGCCAAGATCGAGGCTCTGGAAACACCATATATTTT

v_gene: TRBV6-4
len: 14
abundance: once
d_gene: TRBD1
j_gene: TRBJ2-2
CDR3aa: CASSEGQGAGELFF
CDR3nt: TGTGCCAGCAGTGAAGGACAGGGGGCCGGGGAGCTGTTTTTT

v_gene: TRBV6-2/TRBV6-3
len: 14
abundance: once
d_gene: -
j_gene: TRBJ2-2
CDR3aa: CASSWGLNTGELFF
CDR3nt: TGTGCCAGCAGTTGGGGACTGAACACCGGGGAGCTGTTTTTT

v_gene: TRBV5-1
len: 14
abundance: -
d_gene: -
j_gene: TRBJ2-7
CDR3aa: CASRLSGKTYEQYF
CDR3nt: TGCGCCAGCAGGTTATCAGGGAAAACCTACGAGCAGTACTTC

v_gene: TRBV19
len: 15
abundance: -
d_gene: -
j_gene: TRBJ2-1
CDR3aa: CASSIIQGDYNEQFF
CDR3nt: TGTGCCAGTAGTATAATACAGGGTGACTACAATGAGCAGTTCTTC

v_gene: TRBV5-1
len: 18
abundance: -
d_gene: TRBD2
j_gene: TRBJ2-3
CDR3aa: CASSLGLAGGPGEDTQYF
CDR3nt: TGCGCCAGCAGCTTGGGTCTAGCGGGGGGGCCGGGGGAAGATACGCAGTATTTT

v_gene: TRBV5-1
len: 16
abundance: -
d_gene: -
j_gene: TRBJ1-1
CDR3aa: CASRSVGGRVNTEAFF
CDR3nt: TGCGCCAGCAGATCTGTTGGGGGCCGGGTGAACACTGAAGCTTTCTTT

v_gene: TRBV3-1/TRBV3-2
len: 17
abundance: -
d_gene: -
j_gene: TRBJ1-4
CDR3aa: CASSHTRRRGSEEKLFF
CDR3nt: TGTGCCAGCAGCCATACCCGGCGGAGGGGATCGGAGGAAAAACTGTTTTTT

v_gene: TRBV14
len: 13
abundance: -
d_gene: -
j_gene: TRBJ2-5
CDR3aa: CASSQESPGTQYF
CDR3nt: TGTGCCAGCAGCCAAGAATCACCGGGGACCCAGTACTTC

v_gene: TRBV27
len: 13
abundance: once
d_gene: -
j_gene: TRBJ2-7
CDR3aa: CASSFLSSYEQYF
CDR3nt: TGTGCCAGCAGTTTTTTGAGCTCCTACGAGCAGTACTTC

v_gene: TRBV2
len: 14
abundance: -
d_gene: TRBD1
j_gene: TRBJ2-7
CDR3aa: CASARQGVLYEQYF
CDR3nt: TGTGCCAGCGCTAGACAGGGGGTCCTCTACGAGCAGTACTTC

v_gene: TRBV25-1
len: 14
abundance: -
d_gene: -
j_gene: TRBJ1-2
CDR3aa: CASSGGTGYGGYTF
CDR3nt: TGTGCCAGCAGTGGGGGTACAGGGTATGGAGGCTACACCTTC

v_gene: TRBV5-1
len: 14
abundance: -
d_gene: -
j_gene: TRBJ2-1
CDR3aa: CASSQQGLKNEQFF
CDR3nt: TGCGCCAGCAGCCAACAGGGCCTAAAGAATGAGCAGTTCTTC

v_gene: TRBV7-2
len: 18
abundance: -
d_gene: TRBD1
j_gene: TRBJ1-2
CDR3aa: CASSSRPAGRQGAYGYTF
CDR3nt: TGTGCCAGCAGCTCCAGGCCGGCAGGGAGACAGGGGGCCTATGGCTACACCTTC

v_gene: TRBV6-5
len: 16
abundance: -
d_gene: TRBD1
j_gene: TRBJ1-1
CDR3aa: CASSSTGAVGNTEAFF
CDR3nt: TGTGCCAGCAGTTCAACAGGGGCCGTGGGTAACACTGAAGCTTTCTTT

v_gene: TRBV2
len: 14
abundance: -
d_gene: -
j_gene: TRBJ2-4
CDR3aa: CASSAEGAQNIQYF
CDR3nt: TGTGCCAGCAGTGCGGAGGGGGCGCAAAACATTCAGTACTTC

v_gene: TRBV20-1
len: 15
abundance: -
d_gene: -
j_gene: TRBJ1-1
CDR3aa: CSASDSGGTTTEAFF
CDR3nt: TGCAGTGCTAGTGATTCCGGGGGAACTACTACTGAAGCTTTCTTT

v_gene: TRBV28
len: 14
abundance: -
d_gene: TRBD1
j_gene: TRBJ1-5
CDR3aa: CASTGGQGNQPQHF
CDR3nt: TGTGCCAGCACCGGAGGACAGGGAAATCAGCCCCAGCATTTT

v_gene: TRBV7-2
len: 15
abundance: -
d_gene: -
j_gene: TRBJ2-7
CDR3aa: CASSLAGAGAYEQYF
CDR3nt: TGTGCCAGCAGCTTAGCGGGGGCAGGCGCCTACGAGCAGTACTTC

v_gene: TRBV6-2/TRBV6-3
len: 14
abundance: -
d_gene: -
j_gene: TRBJ1-1
CDR3aa: CASIPGRSITEAFF
CDR3nt: TGTGCCAGCATCCCAGGGAGAAGTATAACTGAAGCTTTCTTT

v_gene: TRBV28
len: 14
abundance: -
d_gene: TRBD1
j_gene: TRBJ1-2
CDR3aa: CASSSGQGGYGYTF
CDR3nt: TGTGCCAGCAGTTCAGGGCAGGGGGGCTATGGCTACACCTTC

v_gene: TRBV19
len: 14
abundance: -
d_gene: -
j_gene: TRBJ1-5
CDR3aa: CASGQTGRNQPQHF
CDR3nt: TGTGCCAGTGGCCAGACAGGCCGCAATCAGCCCCAGCATTTT

v_gene: TRBV27
len: 14
abundance: -
d_gene: -
j_gene: TRBJ1-6
CDR3aa: CASSFVMADSPLHF
CDR3nt: TGTGCCAGCAGTTTCGTCATGGCGGATTCACCCCTCCACTTT

v_gene: TRBV6-6
len: 16
abundance: -
d_gene: TRBD1
j_gene: TRBJ2-3
CDR3aa: CASRGTDTPSTDTQYF
CDR3nt: TGTGCCAGCAGGGGGACAGACACGCCTAGCACAGATACGCAGTATTTT

v_gene: TRBV6-5
len: 14
abundance: -
d_gene: -
j_gene: TRBJ1-2
CDR3aa: CASSPTGGRSGYTF
CDR3nt: TGTGCCAGCAGTCCCACCGGGGGAAGGTCTGGCTACACCTTC

v_gene: TRBV6-4
len: 14
abundance: -
d_gene: TRBD1
j_gene: TRBJ2-3
CDR3aa: CASSKTGGVDTQYF
CDR3nt: TGTGCCAGCAGTAAGACAGGGGGCGTGGATACGCAGTATTTT

v_gene: TRBV5-4
len: 15
abundance: -
d_gene: -
j_gene: TRBJ1-4
CDR3aa: CASSLTGRGDEKLFF
CDR3nt: TGTGCCAGCAGCTTGACAGGGAGGGGAGATGAAAAACTGTTTTTT

v_gene: TRBV4-1
len: 15
abundance: -
d_gene: -
j_gene: TRBJ2-1
CDR3aa: CASSQVGASYNEQFF
CDR3nt: TGCGCCAGCAGCCAAGTAGGGGCTAGCTACAATGAGCAGTTCTTC

v_gene: TRBV6-5
len: 14
abundance: -
d_gene: TRBD1
j_gene: TRBJ1-2
CDR3aa: CASGGTATVYGYTF
CDR3nt: TGTGCCAGTGGGGGGACAGCGACCGTCTATGGCTACACCTTC